These 22 T cell receptor beta chains were all obtained from the same sample, sequenced in a study of a mutant IDH1 vaccine in newly diagnosed glioma. Clones were read by immunoSEQ multiplex PCR, and TCRdb kept only the in-frame ones, dropping some. The data contain some 60,000 clones, 75% to 90% of them singletons. Time point described: week 47, end of study. The vaccine gave 300 ug of a 20-mer mutant IDH1 peptide subcutaneously per dose. Which antigens these TCRs recognize remains unknown. The sample was PBMCs, taken from a glioma patient whose treatment included an IDH1 peptide vaccine. Source of these receptors: a man between 25 and 39 years old with glioma.

The count of this clone is one. This rearrangement joins TRBV5-1 to TRBJ2-7; 8 nucleotides match TRBD1. The V and J ends lost 4 bases and 3 bases, in that order; junction bases with no gene match: 3. Germline V lookup: CDR1 SGHRS, CDR2 YFSETQ. The CDR3 runs to 13 residues. The CDR3 region has the DNA TGCGCCAGCAGCCTGGACAGGGACTACGAGCAGTACTTC. Protein sequence: CASSLDRDYEQYF. Full variable domain (remainder filled in from reference TRBV5-1 and TRBJ2-7): KAGVTQTPRYLIKTRGQQVTLSCSPISGHRSVSWYQQTPGQGLQFLFEYFSETQRNKGNFPGRFSGRQFSNSRSEMNVSTLELGDSALYLCASSLDRDYEQYFGPGTRLTVT.

This chain connects TRBV5-4 to TRBJ1-3; D uncertain. V dropped 6 bases and J dropped 3 bases, with 13 bases sitting between them. In germline, CDR1 is SGHNT, CDR2 YYREEE (reference sequence). The length of the CDR3 is 14 residues. CDR3 in amino acids: CASTLDSYGNTIYF. CDR3 nucleotide sequence: TGTGCCAGCACCCTCGATTCTTATGGAAACACCATATATTTT.

This clone was seen just once. V is TRBV6-1 and J is TRBJ1-2; 11 bases align to TRBD1. Per the germline V gene, CDR1 is MNHNS and CDR2 is SASEGT. This CDR3 spans 13 amino acids. The junction had 9 bases not matched to a gene; V was cut back by 10 bases and J by 8 bases. CDR3 sequence reads: CATKSDRGRGYTF. For the CDR3, the DNA is TGTGCCACCAAATCGGACAGGGGGCGAGGCTACACCTTC.

This clone is medium-sized in the sample. The genes are TRBV7-6 and TRBJ1-1; D is possibly TRBD1 (5 bases). Trimming removed 5 bases from V and 9 bases from J, with 16 bases in between. The CDR3 has 13 residues. CDR1 and CDR2 (germline): SGHVS, FNYEAQ. CDR3 DNA: TGTGCCAGCAGCGCAGAGACGGGGGTTAAAGCTTTCTTT. It yields the protein CASSAETGVKAFF. The full variable domain, its missing parts supplied by reference TRBV7-6 and TRBJ1-1, is GAGVSQSPRYKVTKRGQDVALRCDPISGHVSLYWYRQALGQGPEFLTYFNYEAQQDKSGLPNDRFSAERPEGSISTLTIQRTEQRDSAMYRCASSAETGVKAFFGQGTRLTVV.

The chain uses TRBV4-1 and TRBJ1-2; D remains unclear. The V end was cut by 3 bases, the J end by 7 bases, with 15 bases between. CDR3 length: 14 residues. Germline lookup yields CDR1 MGHRA and CDR2 YSYEKL. The CDR3 loop is CASSQTYRQGGYTF. The CDR3 DNA reads TGCGCCAGCAGCCAGACCTACAGACAAGGTGGCTACACCTTC.

The chain uses TRBV11-2 and TRBJ2-1; D perhaps matches TRBD2 (5 bases). V shed 2 bases and J shed 4 bases, with 24 bases lying between them. Germline V gene lookup returns CDR1 SGHAT and CDR2 FQNNGV. This CDR3 is built from 19 residues. In DNA, the CDR3 is TGTGCCAGCAGCTTAAGGCGGGCCCTAGCCTACCGAGGATACAATGAGCAGTTCTTC. Its protein is CASSLRRALAYRGYNEQFF. Supplemented by reference TRBV11-2 and TRBJ2-1, the full variable domain reads EAGVAQSPRYKIIEKRQSVAFWCNPISGHATLYWYQQILGQGPKLLIQFQNNGVVDDSQLPKDRFSAERLKGVDSTLKIQPAKLEDSAVYLCASSLRRALAYRGYNEQFFGPGTRLTVL.

The chain recombines TRBV9 with TRBJ2-3, with TRBD2 matching over 7 bases. The V gene end was trimmed by 0 bases and the J gene end by 0 bases; junction bases not matched to a gene: 4. CDR3 size: 16 residues. CDR1 is SGDLS, CDR2 YYNGEE, per germline. CDR3 in amino acids: CASSVVGTISTDTQYF. The CDR3 DNA is TGTGCCAGCAGCGTAGTAGGGACTATAAGCACAGATACGCAGTATTTT.

The rearrangement joins TRBV28 to TRBJ2-6; no reliable D call. V shed 6 bases and J shed 1 base, with 16 bases lying between them. Germline lookup yields CDR1 MDHEN and CDR2 SYDVKM. This CDR3 has 17 amino acids. The CDR3: CASSLGISKSGANVLTF. In nucleotides, the CDR3 is TGTGCCAGCAGCTTGGGGATCTCAAAATCTGGGGCCAACGTCCTGACTTTC.

This chain uses TRBV4-1 with TRBJ1-5, with TRBD1 matching 8 bases. In germline, CDR1 is MGHRA, CDR2 YSYEKL. The V segment lost 1 base and the J segment 6 bases; nucleotides outside the gene matches: 8. This CDR3 comprises 16 residues. The CDR3 is CASSQGIRGRGQPQHF. Written as DNA, the CDR3 is TGCGCCAGCAGCCAAGGAATCAGGGGGCGAGGTCAGCCCCAGCATTTT.

The V gene is TRBV28, the J gene TRBJ1-1; 7 bases line up with TRBD1. The CDR3 contains 17 residues. Looked up from germline, CDR1 is MDHEN and CDR2 is SYDVKM. The ends lost 3 bases at V and 0 bases at J; junction bases unmatched: 10. CDR3 DNA: TGTGCCAGCAGTTTTACGACAGGGTCGGGGGTGAACACTGAAGCTTTCTTT. Residues: CASSFTTGSGVNTEAFF.

V usage is TRBV19 and J usage is TRBJ2-7, with D perhaps TRBD1 or TRBD2 (5 bases each). CDR3 length equals 14 residues. With 5 bases removed from V and 0 bases from J, the gap between germline ends came to 11 bases. In germline, CDR1 is LNHDA, CDR2 SQIVND (reference sequence). DNA for the CDR3: TGTGCCAGTAGTTGGGGACCGAGCTCCTACGAGCAGTACTTC. It translates to CASSWGPSSYEQYF.

In this sample, this clone turned up once. V usage is TRBV7-9 and J usage is TRBJ1-6, with D unclear. From germline, CDR1 is SEHNR and CDR2 FQNEAQ (reference sequence). Trimming stripped 5 bases from V and 8 bases from J, with 13 bases between. This CDR3 spans 14 amino acids. The CDR3 is CASSPTGSYSPLHF. The CDR3 nucleotides are TGTGCCAGCAGCCCCACGGGCTCCTATTCACCCCTCCACTTT.

This clone was observed a handful of times. The chain joins TRBV4-1 to TRBJ2-7, with TRBD1 matching 7 bases. The V and J ends lost 4 bases and 0 bases, in that order; junction bases with no gene match: 9. The CDR3 runs 16 residues. The V gene's germline CDR1 is MGHRA and CDR2 YSYEKL. CDR3 coding DNA: TGCGCCAGCAGCCCCGCAGCGAGGACAGGCTCCTACGAGCAGTACTTC. It is translated as CASSPAARTGSYEQYF.

The chain is built from TRBV19 and TRBJ1-4; possibly TRBD1 for D (5 bases). Looked up from germline, CDR1 is LNHDA and CDR2 is SQIVND (reference sequence). The CDR3 contains 15 residues. V was clipped by 3 bases and J by 0 bases, with 8 bases between them. CDR3 DNA: TGTGCCAGTAGTATGACAGCCACAACTAATGAAAAACTGTTTTTT. Encoded protein: CASSMTATTNEKLFF.

This chain joins TRBV7-9 and TRBJ1-2, with a tentative D call TRBD1 (6 bases). V was shortened by 3 bases and J by 0 bases, with 14 bases between the two germline ends. The CDR3 runs to 16 residues. CDR1 SEHNR and CDR2 FQNEAQ come from the germline V gene (reference sequence). The DNA for the CDR3 is TGTGCCAGCAGCTTCGCACAAACAGGGTCTAACTATGGCTACACCTTC. It is translated as CASSFAQTGSNYGYTF.

The J gene is TRBJ1-1, the V gene TRBV19; a possible D gene is TRBD1 (5 bases). The length of the CDR3 is 17 residues. The germline V gene has CDR1 LNHDA and CDR2 SQIVND (reference sequence). The V and J ends lost 1 base and 0 bases respectively, with 15 bases between them. CDR3 nucleotide sequence: TGTGCCAGTAGTATAGGGGGGACGGGGAACTTGAACACTGAAGCTTTCTTT. Translated: CASSIGGTGNLNTEAFF. Variable domain in full (rest from reference TRBV19 and TRBJ1-1): DGGITQSPKYLFRKEGQNVTLSCEQNLNHDAMYWYRQDPGQGLRLIYYSQIVNDFQKGDIAEGYSVSREKKESFPLTVTSAQKNPTAFYLCASSIGGTGNLNTEAFFGQGTRLTVV.

This sequence joins TRBV4-1 and TRBJ1-2; no clear D. This CDR3 comprises 13 residues. Germline-derived CDR1 and CDR2 are MGHRA and YSYEKL. Trimming took off 0 bases at V and 4 bases at J, with 6 bases between the two ends. CDR3 bases: TGCGCCAGCAGCCAAGAAGGAACCTATGGCTACACCTTC. It specifies CASSQEGTYGYTF.

This chain uses TRBV15 with TRBJ1-1; D is ambiguous. Trimming cost V 0 bases and J 7 bases, with 12 bases left between them. Germline CDR1 reads LNHNV; CDR2 reads YYDKDF (reference sequence). The CDR3 has 14 amino acids. This CDR3 is CATSRDDWVGEAFF. The CDR3 coding sequence is TGTGCCACCAGCAGAGATGATTGGGTAGGTGAAGCTTTCTTT.

The rearrangement links TRBV19 to TRBJ1-1; 10 nucleotides agree with TRBD1. V was pared by 2 bases and J by 7 bases, with 4 bases of the junction left unmatched. This CDR3 contains 14 residues. Per the germline V gene, CDR1 is LNHDA and CDR2 is SQIVND (reference sequence). The CDR3 spells CASSIRQGAGEAFF. The CDR3 region has the DNA TGTGCCAGTAGTATACGACAGGGGGCGGGTGAAGCTTTCTTT.

This sequence joins TRBV6-1 and TRBJ1-1; 9 nucleotides agree with TRBD1. CDR1 and CDR2 (germline): MNHNS, SASEGT. The J segment lost 6 bases and the V segment lost 9 bases, leaving 8 bases of the junction unmatched. The CDR3 is 13 amino acids. The CDR3: CASFRTGAPEAFF. The DNA of the CDR3 is TGTGCCAGTTTCCGGACAGGGGCTCCTGAAGCTTTCTTT.

The genes are TRBV15 and TRBJ2-5; D possibly corresponds to TRBD2 (6 bases). Germline lookup yields CDR1 LNHNV and CDR2 YYDKDF (reference sequence). V was cut by 3 bases and J by 2 bases, with 7 bases left in between. This CDR3 is 13 amino acids long. CDR3 DNA sequence: TGTGCCACCAGCAGCCTAGCGCAAGAGACCCAGTACTTC. It codes for CATSSLAQETQYF. The whole variable domain, filled in from reference TRBV15 and TRBJ2-5, reads DAMVIQNPRYQVTQFGKPVTLSCSQTLNHNVMYWYQQKSSQAPKLLFHYYDKDFNNEADTPDNFQSRRPNTSFCFLDIRSPGLGDTAMYLCATSSLAQETQYFGPGTRLLVL.

The chain joins TRBV7-9 to TRBJ1-1; 9 nucleotides match TRBD1. Trimming cost V 7 bases and J 6 bases; bases outside gene matches: 12. Germline loops: CDR1 SEHNR, CDR2 FQNEAQ (reference sequence). CDR3 size: 15 residues. CDR3 coding DNA: TGTGCCAGCATCGCACGGACAGGGGACAGTGCTGAAGCTTTCTTT. Translating gives CASIARTGDSAEAFF.